This T cell receptor beta chain was documented in a study of ipilimumab plus nivolumab after autologous stem cell transplantation. The assay was immunoSEQ multiplex PCR, and TCRdb's table has in-frame clones only and misses some. The sample consists of roughly 9,800 clones, approximately 74% of them appearing once. Trimming left V 3 bases short and J 6 bases short, with 6 bases between. This CDR3 has 12 amino acids. From germline, CDR1 is MDHEN and CDR2 SYDVKM. Notes on this clone: The sample contains more than one DNA sequence encoding this CDR3.

This sequence originates from a female donor with multiple myeloma. Source: PBMCs, taken in a trial of ipilimumab plus nivolumab as post-transplant consolidation. V gene TRBV28 combines with J gene TRBJ2-1; D gene uncertain. The DNA of the CDR3 is TGTGCCAGCAGTTTGGAGACCAATGAGCAGTTCTTC. Its translation: CASSLETNEQFF.